The 12 T cell receptor beta chains listed next were all sequenced from one sample in a study of blood T cell repertoires in COVID-19. Libraries were prepared by immunoSEQ multiplex PCR; TCRdb keeps only in-frame clonotypes and omits some of them. In the table there are over 200,000 clones, around four fifths of which are singletons. Sequencing input: peripheral blood. The receptors originated from a man at least 80 years old with acute or convalescent COVID-19.

The chain carries TRBV5-4 and TRBJ2-3, with 8 nucleotides matching TRBD2. This CDR3 comprises 15 residues. J lost 4 bases, V lost 4 bases, and 8 bases had no gene match. The germline V gene has CDR1 SGHNT and CDR2 YYREEE (reference sequence). Written as DNA, the CDR3 is TGTGCCAGCAGCCCCGTGGGGCGGGGGGCAGATACGCAGTATTTT. Residues: CASSPVGRGADTQYF.

The rearrangement joins TRBV5-1 to TRBJ2-2; 7 bases are shared with TRBD1. This CDR3 contains 13 residues. The V gene end was trimmed by 7 bases and the J gene end by 0 bases; junction bases not matched to a gene: 0. Germline V gene lookup returns CDR1 SGHRS and CDR2 YFSETQ. The CDR3 bases are TGCGCCAGCGGGACAGCGAACACCGGGGAGCTGTTTTTT. It is translated as CASGTANTGELFF.

This clone has just a few counts. The chain recombines TRBV15 with TRBJ2-1, with 12 bases matching TRBD2. This CDR3 is built from 16 residues. The trim removed 5 bases at V and 6 bases at J, leaving 8 bases unmatched. From germline, CDR1 is LNHNV and CDR2 YYDKDF (reference sequence). This CDR3 is CATSPQRLAGANEQFF. CDR3 sequence (DNA): TGTGCCACCAGCCCCCAGCGACTAGCGGGAGCCAATGAGCAGTTCTTC.

The CDR3 bases are TGTGCCAGCAGAGGGACAGGAAGCACTGAAGCTTTCTTT. It specifies CASRGTGSTEAFF. The chain employs TRBV28 and TRBJ1-1; 8 bases match TRBD1. This CDR3 contains 13 residues. Germline assignment: CDR1 MDHEN and CDR2 SYDVKM. Trimming at V came to 6 bases and at J to 4 bases, leaving 4 bases not matched to a gene.

This rearrangement joins TRBV5-1 to TRBJ1-5; D is undetermined. The CDR3 is 15 residues long. The V and J ends lost 0 bases and 2 bases respectively, with 9 bases between them. Germline V CDR1 and CDR2: SGHRS, YFSETQ. The CDR3 DNA reads as TGCGCCAGCAGCTTGGATTCACGGGGCAATCAGCCCCAGCATTTT. Translation gives CASSLDSRGNQPQHF.

The rearrangement links TRBV5-1 to TRBJ2-6, with TRBD2 matching 7 bases. V shed 4 bases and J 9 bases; nucleotides not matched to a gene: 13. Germline lookup yields CDR1 SGHRS and CDR2 YFSETQ. This CDR3 is built from 16 residues. DNA for the CDR3: TGCGCCAGCAGCGATTCGGGGGGTCAGGCGGTCAACGTCCTGACTTTC. This sequence encodes CASSDSGGQAVNVLTF.

The chain links TRBV19 to TRBJ1-1; 8 bases align to TRBD1. Germline CDR1 is LNHDA and CDR2 is SQIVND (reference sequence). CDR3 size: 12 residues. The V and J ends lost 6 bases and 10 bases, in that order; junction bases with no gene match: 7. The CDR3 here is CASRDRALGAFF. The DNA for the CDR3 is TGTGCCAGTAGGGACAGGGCTCTGGGAGCTTTCTTT.

V and J are TRBV5-1 and TRBJ2-5, with D possibly TRBD2 on 7 matching bases. There are 16 residues in the CDR3. Germline V gene lookup returns CDR1 SGHRS and CDR2 YFSETQ. The germline V and J ends were trimmed by 0 bases and 1 base, with 13 bases remaining between them. This CDR3 is CASSLVVGGLQETQYF. The DNA for the CDR3 is TGCGCCAGCAGCTTGGTGGTGGGGGGGCTCCAAGAGACCCAGTACTTC.

This clone was detected once. V gene TRBV6-5 combines with J gene TRBJ2-5, with D perhaps matching TRBD2 (5 bases). The CDR3 extends over 12 amino acids. The ends were cut back, 8 bases at V and 1 base at J, with 8 bases in the middle. Germline CDR1 reads MNHEY; CDR2 reads SVGAGI. The CDR3 region is CASRGVQETQYF. The CDR3 DNA reads TGTGCCAGCCGGGGAGTCCAAGAGACCCAGTACTTC.

The V call is TRBV7-8, the J call TRBJ2-7; 9 bases agree with TRBD2. CDR1 and CDR2 (germline): SGHVS, FQNEAQ. The CDR3 extends over 16 amino acids. V shed 3 bases, J shed 2 bases, and the junction held 8 bases outside the gene matches. CDR3 sequence reads: CASSFSDIAGAYEQYF. CDR3 nucleotide sequence: TGTGCCAGCAGCTTTTCGGATATAGCGGGGGCCTACGAGCAGTACTTC.

The chain couples TRBV5-1 to TRBJ2-1; a possible D gene is TRBD2 (7 bases). This CDR3 is 15 amino acids long. Trimming cost V 5 bases and J 12 bases, with 24 bases left between them. Per germline, CDR1 SGHRS and CDR2 YFSETQ. The CDR3 sequence: CASRSGGAEPSGQFF. The CDR3, as DNA: TGCGCCAGCAGGTCTGGGGGGGCAGAACCTTCAGGGCAGTTCTTC.

J is TRBJ1-5 and V is TRBV5-6; the D gene is possibly TRBD1 (5 bases). V lost 4 bases to trimming and J lost 5 bases, with 16 bases between them. The CDR3 extends over 15 amino acids. Germline values: CDR1 SGHDT, CDR2 YYEEEE. The CDR3 region is CASSPGGDLDQPQHF. The CDR3 nucleotides are TGTGCCAGCAGCCCGGGGGGGGACTTAGATCAGCCCCAGCATTTT.